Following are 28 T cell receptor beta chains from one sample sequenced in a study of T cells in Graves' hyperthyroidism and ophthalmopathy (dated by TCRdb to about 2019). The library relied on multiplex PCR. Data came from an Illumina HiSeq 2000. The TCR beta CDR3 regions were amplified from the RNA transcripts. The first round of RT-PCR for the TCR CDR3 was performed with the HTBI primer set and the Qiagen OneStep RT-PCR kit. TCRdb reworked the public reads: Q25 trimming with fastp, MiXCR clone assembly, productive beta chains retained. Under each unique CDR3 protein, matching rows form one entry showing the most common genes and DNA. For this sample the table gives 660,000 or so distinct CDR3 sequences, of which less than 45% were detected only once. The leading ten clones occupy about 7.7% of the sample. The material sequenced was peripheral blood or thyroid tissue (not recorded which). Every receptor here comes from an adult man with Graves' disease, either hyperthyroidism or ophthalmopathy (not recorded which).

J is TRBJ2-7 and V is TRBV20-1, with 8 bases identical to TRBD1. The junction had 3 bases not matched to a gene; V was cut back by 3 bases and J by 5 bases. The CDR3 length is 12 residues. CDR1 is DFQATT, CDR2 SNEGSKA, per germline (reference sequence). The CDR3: CSASEDRDEQYF. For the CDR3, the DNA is TGCAGTGCTAGCGAGGACAGGGACGAGCAGTACTTC.

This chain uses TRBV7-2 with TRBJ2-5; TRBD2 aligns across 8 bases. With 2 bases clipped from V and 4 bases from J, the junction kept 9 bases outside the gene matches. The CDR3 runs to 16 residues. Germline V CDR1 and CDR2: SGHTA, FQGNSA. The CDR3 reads CASSLSAGSGRETQYF. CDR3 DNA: TGTGCCAGCAGCTTAAGCGCAGGGAGCGGGAGAGAGACCCAGTACTTC.

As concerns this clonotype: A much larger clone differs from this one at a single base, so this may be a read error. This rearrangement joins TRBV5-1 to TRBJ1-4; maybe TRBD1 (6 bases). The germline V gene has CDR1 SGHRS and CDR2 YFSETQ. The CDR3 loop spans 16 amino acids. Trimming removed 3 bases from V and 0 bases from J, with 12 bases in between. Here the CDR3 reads CASSWGATATNEKLFF. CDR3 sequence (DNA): TGCGCCAGCAGCTGGGGGGCCACCGCAACTAATGAAAAACTGTTTTTT.

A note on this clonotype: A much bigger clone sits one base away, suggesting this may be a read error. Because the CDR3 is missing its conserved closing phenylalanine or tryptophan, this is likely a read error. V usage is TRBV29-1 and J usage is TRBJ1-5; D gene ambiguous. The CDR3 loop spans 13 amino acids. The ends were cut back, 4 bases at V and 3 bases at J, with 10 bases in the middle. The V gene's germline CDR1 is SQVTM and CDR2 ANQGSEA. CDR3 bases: TGCAGCGTTGCACAGAGCCCCAATCAGCCCCAGCATCTT. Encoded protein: CSVAQSPNQPQHL.

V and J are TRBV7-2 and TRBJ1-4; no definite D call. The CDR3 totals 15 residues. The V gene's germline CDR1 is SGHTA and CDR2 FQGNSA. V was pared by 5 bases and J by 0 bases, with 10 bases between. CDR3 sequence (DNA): TGTGCCAGCAGCCCGCGACTAGCAACTAATGAAAAACTGTTTTTT. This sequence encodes CASSPRLATNEKLFF.

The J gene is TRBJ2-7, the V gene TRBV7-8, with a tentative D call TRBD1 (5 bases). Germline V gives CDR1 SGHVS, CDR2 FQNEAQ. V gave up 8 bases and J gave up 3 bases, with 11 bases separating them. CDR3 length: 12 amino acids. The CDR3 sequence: CASGAGIYEQYF. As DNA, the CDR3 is TGTGCCAGCGGTGCAGGGATCTACGAGCAGTACTTC.

The CDR3 coding sequence is TGTGCCACCAGCAGAAGGGACGGCTATGGCTACACCATATATTTT. Its translation: CATSRRDGYGYTIYF. V is TRBV15 and J is TRBJ1-3; maybe TRBD1 (5 bases). Germline V gene sequence: CDR1 LNHNV, CDR2 YYDKDF (reference sequence). This CDR3 is 15 amino acids long. V was pared by 2 bases and J by 8 bases, with 16 bases between. Supplemented by reference TRBV15 and TRBJ1-3, the full variable domain reads DAMVIQNPRYQVTQFGKPVTLSCSQTLNHNVMYWYQQKSSQAPKLLFHYYDKDFNNEADTPDNFQSRRPNTSFCFLDIRSPGLGDTAMYLCATSRRDGYGYTIYFGEGSWLTVV.

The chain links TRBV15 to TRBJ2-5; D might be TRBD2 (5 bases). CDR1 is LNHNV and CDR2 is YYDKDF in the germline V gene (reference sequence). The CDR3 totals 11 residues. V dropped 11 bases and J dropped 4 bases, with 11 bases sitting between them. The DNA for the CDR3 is TGTGCCTCTTCGGAGGCAGAGACCCAGTACTTC. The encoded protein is CASSEAETQYF.

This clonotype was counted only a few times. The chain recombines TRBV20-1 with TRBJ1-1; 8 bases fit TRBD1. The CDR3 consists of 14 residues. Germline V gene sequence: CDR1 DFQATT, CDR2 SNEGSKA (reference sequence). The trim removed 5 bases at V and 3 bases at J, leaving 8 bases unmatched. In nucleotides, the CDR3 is TGCAGTGCTGGAACAGGGGGGGTTGACACTGAAGCTTTCTTT. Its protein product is CSAGTGGVDTEAFF.

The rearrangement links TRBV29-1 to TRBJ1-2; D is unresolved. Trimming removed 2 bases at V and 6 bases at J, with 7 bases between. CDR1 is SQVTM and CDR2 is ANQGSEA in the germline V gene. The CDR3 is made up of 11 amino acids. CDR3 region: CSVEHLHGYTF. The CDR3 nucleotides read TGCAGCGTTGAACACCTTCATGGCTACACCTTC.

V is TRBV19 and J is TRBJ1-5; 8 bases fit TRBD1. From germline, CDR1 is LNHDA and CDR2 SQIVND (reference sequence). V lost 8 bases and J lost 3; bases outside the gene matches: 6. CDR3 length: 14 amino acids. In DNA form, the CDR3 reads TGTGCCAGTGTCGAGACAGGGGCCAATCAGCCCCAGCATTTT. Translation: CASVETGANQPQHF.

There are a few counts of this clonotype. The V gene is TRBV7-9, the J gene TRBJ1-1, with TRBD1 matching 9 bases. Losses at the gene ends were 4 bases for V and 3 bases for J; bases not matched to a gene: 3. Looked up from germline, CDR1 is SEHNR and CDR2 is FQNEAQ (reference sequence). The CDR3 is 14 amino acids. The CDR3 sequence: CASSSGQGHTEAFF. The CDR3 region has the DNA TGTGCCAGCAGCTCCGGACAGGGGCACACTGAAGCTTTCTTT. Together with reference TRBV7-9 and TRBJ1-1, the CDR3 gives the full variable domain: DTGVSQNPRHKITKRGQNVTFRCDPISEHNRLYWYRQTLGQGPEFLTYFQNEAQLEKSRLLSDRFSAERPKGSFSTLEIQRTEQGDSAMYLCASSSGQGHTEAFFGQGTRLTVV.

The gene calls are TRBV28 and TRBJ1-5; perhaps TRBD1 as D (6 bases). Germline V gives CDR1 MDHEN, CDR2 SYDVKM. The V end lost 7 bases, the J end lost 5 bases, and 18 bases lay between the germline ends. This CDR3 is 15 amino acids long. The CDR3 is CASIESGALHQPQHF. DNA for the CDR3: TGTGCCAGCATTGAATCAGGGGCCCTACATCAGCCCCAGCATTTT.

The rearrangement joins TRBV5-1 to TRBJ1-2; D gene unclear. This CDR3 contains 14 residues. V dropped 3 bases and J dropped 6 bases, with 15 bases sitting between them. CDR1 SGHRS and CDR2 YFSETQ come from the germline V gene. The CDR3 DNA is TGCGCCAGCAGCTCCAAGACGGGCCCCCATGGCTACACCTTC. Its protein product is CASSSKTGPHGYTF.

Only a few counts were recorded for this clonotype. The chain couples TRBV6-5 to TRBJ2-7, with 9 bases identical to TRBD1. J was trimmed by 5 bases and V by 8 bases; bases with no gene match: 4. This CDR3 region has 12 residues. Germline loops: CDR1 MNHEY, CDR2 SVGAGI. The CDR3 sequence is CASGTGIHEQYF. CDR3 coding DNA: TGTGCCAGCGGGACAGGGATCCACGAGCAGTACTTC.

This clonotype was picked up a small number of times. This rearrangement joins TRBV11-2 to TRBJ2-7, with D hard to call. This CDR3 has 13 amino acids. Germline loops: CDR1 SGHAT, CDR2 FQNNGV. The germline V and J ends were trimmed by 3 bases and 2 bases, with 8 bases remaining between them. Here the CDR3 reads CASSLVDTYEQYF. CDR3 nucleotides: TGTGCCAGCAGCTTGGTAGATACCTACGAGCAGTACTTC. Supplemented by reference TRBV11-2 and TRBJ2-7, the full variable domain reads EAGVAQSPRYKIIEKRQSVAFWCNPISGHATLYWYQQILGQGPKLLIQFQNNGVVDDSQLPKDRFSAERLKGVDSTLKIQPAKLEDSAVYLCASSLVDTYEQYFGPGTRLTVT.

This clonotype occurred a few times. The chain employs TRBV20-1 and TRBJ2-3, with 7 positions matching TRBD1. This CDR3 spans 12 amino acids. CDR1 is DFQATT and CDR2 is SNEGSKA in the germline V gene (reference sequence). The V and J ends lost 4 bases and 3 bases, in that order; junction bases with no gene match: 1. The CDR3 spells CSATGQTDTQYF. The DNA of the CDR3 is TGCAGTGCTACGGGACAGACAGATACGCAGTATTTT.

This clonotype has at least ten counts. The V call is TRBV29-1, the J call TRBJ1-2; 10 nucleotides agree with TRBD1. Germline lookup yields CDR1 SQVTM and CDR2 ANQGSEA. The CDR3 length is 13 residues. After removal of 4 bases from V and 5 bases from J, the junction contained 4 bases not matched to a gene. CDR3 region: CSVVLDRGYGYTF. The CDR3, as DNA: TGCAGCGTTGTTCTGGACAGGGGGTATGGCTACACCTTC.

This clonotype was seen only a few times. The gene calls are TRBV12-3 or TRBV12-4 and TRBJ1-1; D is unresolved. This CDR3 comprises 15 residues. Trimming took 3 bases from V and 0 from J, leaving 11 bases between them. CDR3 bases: TGTGCCAGCAGTTTTAAAGCGGTCTTGAACACTGAAGCTTTCTTT. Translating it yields CASSFKAVLNTEAFF.

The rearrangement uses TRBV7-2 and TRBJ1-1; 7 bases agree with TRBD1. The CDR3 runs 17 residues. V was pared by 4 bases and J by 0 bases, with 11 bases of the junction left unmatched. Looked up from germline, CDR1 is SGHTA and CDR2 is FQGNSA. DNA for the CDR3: TGTGCCAGCAGCTCGGACCTCGGGACAGCGATGAACACTGAAGCTTTCTTT. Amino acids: CASSSDLGTAMNTEAFF.

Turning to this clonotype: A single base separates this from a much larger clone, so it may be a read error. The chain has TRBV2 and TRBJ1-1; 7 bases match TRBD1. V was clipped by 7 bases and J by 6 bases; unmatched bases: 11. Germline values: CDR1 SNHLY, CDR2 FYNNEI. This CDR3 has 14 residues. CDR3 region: CASTPFTGEAEAFF. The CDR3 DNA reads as TGTGCCAGCACTCCTTTTACAGGGGAAGCTGAAGCTTTCTTT.

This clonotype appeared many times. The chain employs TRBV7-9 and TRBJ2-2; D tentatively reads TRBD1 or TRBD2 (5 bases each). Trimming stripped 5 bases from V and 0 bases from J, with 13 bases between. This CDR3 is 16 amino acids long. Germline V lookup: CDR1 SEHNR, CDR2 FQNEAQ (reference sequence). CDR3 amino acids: CASSLAGTTNTGELFF. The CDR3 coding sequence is TGTGCCAGCAGCCTCGCCGGGACCACGAACACCGGGGAGCTGTTTTTT.

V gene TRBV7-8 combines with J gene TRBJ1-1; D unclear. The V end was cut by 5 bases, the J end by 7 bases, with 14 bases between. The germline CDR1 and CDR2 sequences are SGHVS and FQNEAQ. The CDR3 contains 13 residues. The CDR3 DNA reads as TGTGCCAGCAGCCGCTCCCTCGCCGGTGAAGCTTTCTTT. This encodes CASSRSLAGEAFF.

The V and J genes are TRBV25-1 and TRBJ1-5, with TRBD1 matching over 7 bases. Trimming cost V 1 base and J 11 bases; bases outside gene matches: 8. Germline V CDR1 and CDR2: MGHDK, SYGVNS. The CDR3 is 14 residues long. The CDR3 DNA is TGTGCCAGCAGTGAATGGGACAGATTAGAGACCCAGCATTTT. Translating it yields CASSEWDRLETQHF.

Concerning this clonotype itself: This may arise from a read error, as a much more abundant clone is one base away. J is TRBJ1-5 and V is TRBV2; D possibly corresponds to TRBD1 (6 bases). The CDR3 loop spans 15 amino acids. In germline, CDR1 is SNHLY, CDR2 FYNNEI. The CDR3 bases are TGTGCCAGCACTGAAGCCCGGACAGGCAATCAGCCCCAGCATTTT. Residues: CASTEARTGNQPQHF.

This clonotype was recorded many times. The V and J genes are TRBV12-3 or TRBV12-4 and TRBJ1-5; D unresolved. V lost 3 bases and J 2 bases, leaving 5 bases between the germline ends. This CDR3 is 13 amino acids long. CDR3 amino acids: CASSFQGNQPQHF. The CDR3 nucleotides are TGTGCCAGCAGTTTCCAGGGCAATCAGCCCCAGCATTTT.

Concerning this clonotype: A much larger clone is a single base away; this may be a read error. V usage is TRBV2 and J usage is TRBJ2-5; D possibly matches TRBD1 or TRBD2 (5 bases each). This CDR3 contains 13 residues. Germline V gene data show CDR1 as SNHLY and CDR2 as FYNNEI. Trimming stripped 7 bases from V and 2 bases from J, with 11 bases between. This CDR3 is CASTPGPQETQYF. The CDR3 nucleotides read TGTGCCAGCACCCCGGGACCACAAGAGACCCAGTACTTC.

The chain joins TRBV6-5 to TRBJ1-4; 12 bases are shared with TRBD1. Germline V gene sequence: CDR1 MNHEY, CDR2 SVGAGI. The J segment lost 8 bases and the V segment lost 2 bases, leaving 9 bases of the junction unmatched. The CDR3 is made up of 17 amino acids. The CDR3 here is CASSYEGQGAVVEKLFF. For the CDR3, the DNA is TGTGCCAGCAGTTACGAGGGACAGGGGGCGGTGGTGGAAAAACTGTTTTTT.